This TCR beta chain came from a study of blood T cell repertoires in COVID-19. Overall study context: Material from acute and convalescent COVID-19 was sourced from the United States, Italy and Spain. From T cells, B-cell-depleted T cells, or PBMCs came the material, which was cDNA or gDNA.

In germline, CDR1 is LGHDT, CDR2 YNNKEL (reference sequence). V was shortened by 0 bases and J by 7 bases, with 6 bases between the two germline ends. The CDR3 is 12 residues long. Original analysis: Counts of nucleated cells, estimated from reference gene primer amplification, were obtained. Measured with immunoSEQ multiplex PCR; TCRdb has only the in-frame clones, and not every one. The V and J calls and clone size come from that table; D and trimming were worked out from the DNA. Of approximately 46,000 clones in the sample, around 88% are singletons; the top ten hold roughly 14%. The chain employs TRBV3-1 (or the pseudogene TRBV3-2) and TRBJ1-2; D is ambiguous. The material sequenced was peripheral blood. This TCR derives from a human donor in a cohort sampled during active COVID-19. The CDR3 DNA reads as TGTGCCAGCAGCCAAGACTCCCGTGGCTACACCTTC. Translation gives CASSQDSRGYTF.